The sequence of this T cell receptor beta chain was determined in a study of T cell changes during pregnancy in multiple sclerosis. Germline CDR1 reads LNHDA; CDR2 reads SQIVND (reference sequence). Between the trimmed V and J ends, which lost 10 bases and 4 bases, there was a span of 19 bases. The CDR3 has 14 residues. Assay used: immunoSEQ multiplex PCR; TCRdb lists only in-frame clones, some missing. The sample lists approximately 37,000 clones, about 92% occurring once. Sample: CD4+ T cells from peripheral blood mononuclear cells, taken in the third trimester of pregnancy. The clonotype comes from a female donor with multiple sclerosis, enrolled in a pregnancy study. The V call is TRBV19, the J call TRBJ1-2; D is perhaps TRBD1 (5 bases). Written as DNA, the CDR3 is TGTGCCACCACAGAGTACGGGGGGTTCTATGGCTACACCTTC. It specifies CATTEYGGFYGYTF.